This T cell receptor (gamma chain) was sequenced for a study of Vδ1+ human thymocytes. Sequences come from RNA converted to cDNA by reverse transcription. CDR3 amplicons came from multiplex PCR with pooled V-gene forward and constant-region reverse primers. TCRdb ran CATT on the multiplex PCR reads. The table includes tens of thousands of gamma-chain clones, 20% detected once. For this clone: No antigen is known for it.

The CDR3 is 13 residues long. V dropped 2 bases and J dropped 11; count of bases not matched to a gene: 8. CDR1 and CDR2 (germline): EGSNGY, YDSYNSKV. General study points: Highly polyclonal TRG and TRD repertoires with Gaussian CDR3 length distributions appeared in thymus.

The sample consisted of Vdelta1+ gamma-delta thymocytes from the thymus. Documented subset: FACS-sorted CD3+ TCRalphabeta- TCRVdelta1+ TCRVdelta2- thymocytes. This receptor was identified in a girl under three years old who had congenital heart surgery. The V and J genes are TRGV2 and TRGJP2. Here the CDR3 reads CATWDERPWIKTF. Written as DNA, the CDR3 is TGTGCCACCTGGGACGAACGGCCCTGGATCAAGACGTTT.